A selection of T cell receptor beta chains follows, all from one sample in a study of cytomegalovirus exposure and HLA in healthy donors. Method: immunoSEQ multiplex PCR; TCRdb's copy keeps in-frame clones and lacks some. The sample has more than 120,000 clones, around 75% seen once; the top ten hold roughly 2.8%. Sequencing input: PBMCs. The receptors derive from a woman aged 25-40 years in good health and CMV-seronegative. CDR3s include the opening cysteine and the closing phenylalanine or tryptophan. Each record gives: J gene, V gene, D gene, clone size, CDR3 DNA, CDR3 protein. The D gene is left open where the match is weak. Clone size is given for some rows only: seen once, a few or many times, or a class if the clone is expanded.

j_call: TRBJ2-7
v_call: TRBV28
d_call: TRBD1
clone_size: -
cdr3_nt: TGTGCCAGCAGCACCGGGACAGAGTTGTACTCCTACGAGCAGTACTTC
cdr3_aa: CASSTGTELYSYEQYF

j_call: TRBJ2-5
v_call: TRBV6-6
d_call: -
clone_size: -
cdr3_nt: TGTGCCAGCAGGACCTCAGGGGCCCAAGAGACCCAGTACTTC
cdr3_aa: CASRTSGAQETQYF

j_call: TRBJ1-6
v_call: TRBV14
d_call: -
clone_size: -
cdr3_nt: TGTGCCAGCAGCCAATTTGGTGGGGCTCATTCACCCCTCCACTTT
cdr3_aa: CASSQFGGAHSPLHF

j_call: TRBJ2-2
v_call: TRBV27
d_call: -
clone_size: -
cdr3_nt: TGTGCCAGCAGTTTCAAGGGGGCCGGGGAGCTGTTTTTT
cdr3_aa: CASSFKGAGELFF

j_call: TRBJ1-5
v_call: TRBV4-1
d_call: -
clone_size: -
cdr3_nt: TGCGCCAGCAGCCAAGGCCGGGGGTATAGCAATCAGCCCCAGCATTTT
cdr3_aa: CASSQGRGYSNQPQHF

j_call: TRBJ2-1
v_call: TRBV19
d_call: TRBD2
clone_size: -
cdr3_nt: TGTGCCAGTACCCTTCTAGCGGGGGGCGTCAATGAGCAGTTCTTC
cdr3_aa: CASTLLAGGVNEQFF

j_call: TRBJ2-1
v_call: TRBV4-3
d_call: TRBD1
clone_size: -
cdr3_nt: TGCGCCAGCAGCCAAGATTGGGCAGGGGGCCTGAATGAGCAGTTCTTC
cdr3_aa: CASSQDWAGGLNEQFF

j_call: TRBJ2-2
v_call: TRBV7-9
d_call: -
clone_size: -
cdr3_nt: TGTGCCAGCAGCCACATCCGATCCAGGGGTCCGAACACCGGGGAGCTGTTTTTT
cdr3_aa: CASSHIRSRGPNTGELFF

j_call: TRBJ2-7
v_call: TRBV19
d_call: -
clone_size: -
cdr3_nt: TGTGCCAGTAGTATTTCGAGGCAGACCTACGAGCAGTACTTC
cdr3_aa: CASSISRQTYEQYF

j_call: TRBJ2-1
v_call: TRBV29-1
d_call: -
clone_size: -
cdr3_nt: TGCAGCGTACGGTGGGGCGGCAATGAGCAGTTCTTC
cdr3_aa: CSVRWGGNEQFF

j_call: TRBJ2-4
v_call: TRBV6-5
d_call: TRBD1
clone_size: -
cdr3_nt: TGTGCCAGCAGGAGGACAGGGTATAACATTCAGTACTTC
cdr3_aa: CASRRTGYNIQYF

j_call: TRBJ2-7
v_call: TRBV6-5
d_call: -
clone_size: -
cdr3_nt: TGTGCCAGCAGTTACCAACAGGGAGGGGTCGAGCAGTACTTC
cdr3_aa: CASSYQQGGVEQYF

j_call: TRBJ1-2
v_call: TRBV19
d_call: TRBD1
clone_size: -
cdr3_nt: TGTGCCAGTAGTAAGGGGACAGGTTACTATGGCTACACCTTC
cdr3_aa: CASSKGTGYYGYTF

j_call: TRBJ1-3
v_call: TRBV19
d_call: -
clone_size: -
cdr3_nt: TGTGCCAGTAGTATAGGGGACAGAAACACCATATATTTT
cdr3_aa: CASSIGDRNTIYF

j_call: TRBJ2-5
v_call: TRBV5-8
d_call: TRBD1
clone_size: once
cdr3_nt: TGTGCCAGCACTACCCAGGGGGTAGAGACCCAGTACTTC
cdr3_aa: CASTTQGVETQYF

j_call: TRBJ1-2
v_call: TRBV25-1
d_call: -
clone_size: -
cdr3_nt: TGTGCCAGCAGTCCCCCGAGTTATGGGGCGCACGGCTACACCTTC
cdr3_aa: CASSPPSYGAHGYTF

j_call: TRBJ2-7
v_call: TRBV14
d_call: TRBD1
clone_size: -
cdr3_nt: TGTGCCACCCCCCCCCTCAGGGGGCTGTCCTACGAGCAGTACTTC
cdr3_aa: CATPPLRGLSYEQYF